These T cell receptor beta chains were read from a single sample in a study of blood T cell repertoires in COVID-19. Only in-frame clones appear in the TCRdb table, and some are missing; sequencing was by immunoSEQ multiplex PCR. This sample has under 450,000 clones, with approximately 93% found just once. What was sequenced was PBMCs or T cells enriched from blood (not recorded which). The receptors were sampled from a woman between 35 and 50 years old who had been exposed to COVID-19. Each CDR3 is given with its conserved first and last residue. D genes are given only for firm matches. Clone size appears in some rows only: once, few, many, or a class for an expanded clone.

d_call: .; v_call: TRBV11-1; j_call: TRBJ2-4; clone_size: .; cdr3_aa: CASSFTGAGAKNIQYF; cdr3_nt: TGTGCCAGCAGTTTTACGGGTGCGGGGGCCAAAAACATTCAGTACTTC
d_call: .; v_call: TRBV5-1; j_call: TRBJ2-7; clone_size: .; cdr3_aa: CASSFLAGPDYEQYF; cdr3_nt: TGCGCCAGCAGTTTTCTGGCAGGGCCTGACTACGAGCAGTACTTC
d_call: TRBD1; v_call: TRBV5-1; j_call: TRBJ1-4; clone_size: .; cdr3_aa: CASSYTGEKLFF; cdr3_nt: TGCGCCAGCAGCTATACAGGGGAGAAACTGTTTTTT
d_call: TRBD1; v_call: TRBV27; j_call: TRBJ1-2; clone_size: .; cdr3_aa: CASRGTGGIVRGYTF; cdr3_nt: TGTGCCAGCAGAGGGACAGGGGGAATCGTACGTGGCTACACCTTC
d_call: TRBD1; v_call: TRBV30; j_call: TRBJ2-7; clone_size: .; cdr3_aa: CASAGTVLSEQYF; cdr3_nt: TGTGCCTCCGCTGGGACAGTCCTTTCTGAGCAGTACTTC
d_call: .; v_call: TRBV18; j_call: TRBJ1-3; clone_size: .; cdr3_aa: CASSPLWGGPEAGNTIYF; cdr3_nt: TGTGCCAGCTCACCGCTTTGGGGGGGCCCCGAGGCTGGAAACACCATATATTTT
d_call: .; v_call: TRBV6-5; j_call: TRBJ1-5; clone_size: .; cdr3_aa: CASSYTQGGQPQHF; cdr3_nt: TGTGCCAGCAGTTACACCCAGGGCGGACAGCCCCAGCATTTT
d_call: TRBD2; v_call: TRBV7-2; j_call: TRBJ2-7; clone_size: .; cdr3_aa: CASSLTPGGPGENEQYF; cdr3_nt: TGTGCCAGCAGCTTAACCCCGGGAGGGCCCGGGGAAAACGAGCAGTACTTC
d_call: TRBD2; v_call: TRBV2; j_call: TRBJ2-5; clone_size: .; cdr3_aa: CASRRRGLAVQETQYF; cdr3_nt: TGTGCCAGCAGACGACGGGGACTAGCGGTCCAAGAGACCCAGTACTTC
d_call: TRBD2; v_call: TRBV30; j_call: TRBJ2-2; clone_size: once; cdr3_aa: CAWSSATGTSLTGELFF; cdr3_nt: TGTGCCTGGTCCTCTGCGACCGGGACTAGCCTCACCGGGGAGCTGTTTTTT
d_call: .; v_call: TRBV2; j_call: TRBJ2-1; clone_size: .; cdr3_aa: CASRDSDNEQFF; cdr3_nt: TGTGCCAGCAGGGACAGTGACAATGAGCAGTTCTTC
d_call: .; v_call: TRBV5-4; j_call: TRBJ2-1; clone_size: .; cdr3_aa: CASSNRGYNEQFF; cdr3_nt: TGTGCCAGCAGCAACCGGGGTTACAATGAGCAGTTCTTC
d_call: .; v_call: TRBV19; j_call: TRBJ2-7; clone_size: once; cdr3_aa: CASSGIPTYEQYF; cdr3_nt: TGTGCCAGTTCAGGGATCCCGACCTACGAGCAGTACTTC
d_call: .; v_call: TRBV7-7; j_call: TRBJ2-1; clone_size: .; cdr3_aa: CASSLAATGNEQFF; cdr3_nt: TGTGCTAGCAGCTTAGCGGCGACAGGCAATGAGCAGTTCTTC
d_call: .; v_call: TRBV6-2/TRBV6-3; j_call: TRBJ2-7; clone_size: .; cdr3_aa: CASSYPANRVQGSYEQYF; cdr3_nt: TGTGCCAGCAGTTACCCGGCCAACAGAGTACAGGGATCCTACGAGCAGTACTTC
d_call: .; v_call: TRBV15; j_call: TRBJ1-3; clone_size: once; cdr3_aa: CATSRDGSGGGNTIYF; cdr3_nt: TGTGCCACCAGCAGAGATGGGTCTGGGGGCGGAAACACCATATATTTT
d_call: .; v_call: TRBV4-3; j_call: TRBJ1-2; clone_size: .; cdr3_aa: CASSQDSGGGYGYTF; cdr3_nt: TGCGCCAGCAGCCAAGATTCGGGGGGTGGCTATGGCTACACCTTC
d_call: .; v_call: TRBV5-1; j_call: TRBJ1-1; clone_size: .; cdr3_aa: CASSLDRIAFF; cdr3_nt: TGCGCCAGCAGCTTGGACAGGATAGCTTTCTTT
d_call: TRBD2; v_call: TRBV18; j_call: TRBJ2-3; clone_size: .; cdr3_aa: CASSPGTSGRKFTDTQYF; cdr3_nt: TGTGCCAGCTCACCAGGGACTAGCGGGAGGAAGTTCACAGATACGCAGTATTTT
d_call: TRBD1; v_call: TRBV11-3; j_call: TRBJ2-1; clone_size: .; cdr3_aa: CASSLAGTGINEQFF; cdr3_nt: TGTGCCAGCAGCTTAGCGGGGACAGGGATAAATGAGCAGTTCTTC
d_call: TRBD2; v_call: TRBV27; j_call: TRBJ2-3; clone_size: .; cdr3_aa: CASSYSGRTDTQYF; cdr3_nt: TGTGCCAGCTCTTATAGCGGGCGCACAGATACGCAGTATTTT
d_call: .; v_call: TRBV3-1/TRBV3-2; j_call: TRBJ1-1; clone_size: .; cdr3_aa: CASSQPLGQNTEAFF; cdr3_nt: TGTGCCAGCAGCCAACCTCTCGGACAGAACACTGAAGCTTTCTTT
d_call: .; v_call: TRBV12-5; j_call: TRBJ1-1; clone_size: .; cdr3_aa: CASGLIGENAEAFF; cdr3_nt: TGTGCTAGTGGTTTGATTGGGGAGAACGCTGAAGCTTTCTTT
d_call: .; v_call: TRBV6-5; j_call: TRBJ1-5; clone_size: once; cdr3_aa: CASSYRGGDGNQPQHF; cdr3_nt: TGTGCCAGCAGTTACCGAGGGGGGGACGGCAATCAGCCCCAGCATTTT
d_call: .; v_call: TRBV15; j_call: TRBJ1-5; clone_size: .; cdr3_aa: CATSRETAGIQNQPQHF; cdr3_nt: TGTGCCACCAGCAGAGAGACAGCGGGTATCCAAAATCAGCCCCAGCATTTT
d_call: TRBD1; v_call: TRBV29-1; j_call: TRBJ1-2; clone_size: .; cdr3_aa: CSVETGAGGYGYTF; cdr3_nt: TGCAGCGTTGAAACAGGGGCGGGGGGCTATGGCTACACCTTC
d_call: .; v_call: TRBV20-1; j_call: TRBJ1-1; clone_size: once; cdr3_aa: CSASGRMNTEAFF; cdr3_nt: TGCAGTGCTAGTGGCAGGATGAACACTGAAGCTTTCTTT
d_call: TRBD1; v_call: TRBV11-2; j_call: TRBJ2-6; clone_size: .; cdr3_aa: CASSLAGRGTAGANVLTF; cdr3_nt: TGTGCCAGCAGCTTAGCGGGACGAGGGACAGCTGGGGCCAACGTCCTGACTTTC
d_call: .; v_call: TRBV5-1; j_call: TRBJ1-1; clone_size: .; cdr3_aa: CASSLAGDSRNTEAFF; cdr3_nt: TGCGCCAGCAGCTTGGCGGGGGACTCCCGAAACACTGAAGCTTTCTTT
d_call: .; v_call: TRBV3-1/TRBV3-2; j_call: TRBJ2-2; clone_size: .; cdr3_aa: CASSLITGLSGELFF; cdr3_nt: TGTGCCAGCAGCCTGATAACAGGGTTGTCCGGGGAGCTGTTTTTT
d_call: .; v_call: TRBV5-4; j_call: TRBJ1-2; clone_size: .; cdr3_aa: CASSPKSANYGYTF; cdr3_nt: TGTGCCAGCAGCCCGAAGAGCGCTAACTATGGCTACACCTTC
d_call: .; v_call: TRBV7-9; j_call: TRBJ2-3; clone_size: .; cdr3_aa: CASSLTGVADTQYF; cdr3_nt: TGTGCCAGCAGCTTAACGGGAGTGGCAGATACGCAGTATTTT
d_call: .; v_call: TRBV5-6; j_call: TRBJ2-3; clone_size: .; cdr3_aa: CASSLGQEGTDTQYF; cdr3_nt: TGTGCCAGCAGCTTGGGTCAGGAGGGTACGGATACGCAGTATTTT
d_call: .; v_call: TRBV5-1; j_call: TRBJ1-3; clone_size: .; cdr3_aa: CASSLEGIGSSGNTIYF; cdr3_nt: TGCGCCAGCAGCTTGGAGGGAATAGGGAGCTCTGGAAACACCATATATTTT
d_call: TRBD1; v_call: TRBV30; j_call: TRBJ1-2; clone_size: once; cdr3_aa: CAWIPDRGNYGYTF; cdr3_nt: TGTGCCTGGATTCCCGACAGGGGCAACTATGGCTACACCTTC